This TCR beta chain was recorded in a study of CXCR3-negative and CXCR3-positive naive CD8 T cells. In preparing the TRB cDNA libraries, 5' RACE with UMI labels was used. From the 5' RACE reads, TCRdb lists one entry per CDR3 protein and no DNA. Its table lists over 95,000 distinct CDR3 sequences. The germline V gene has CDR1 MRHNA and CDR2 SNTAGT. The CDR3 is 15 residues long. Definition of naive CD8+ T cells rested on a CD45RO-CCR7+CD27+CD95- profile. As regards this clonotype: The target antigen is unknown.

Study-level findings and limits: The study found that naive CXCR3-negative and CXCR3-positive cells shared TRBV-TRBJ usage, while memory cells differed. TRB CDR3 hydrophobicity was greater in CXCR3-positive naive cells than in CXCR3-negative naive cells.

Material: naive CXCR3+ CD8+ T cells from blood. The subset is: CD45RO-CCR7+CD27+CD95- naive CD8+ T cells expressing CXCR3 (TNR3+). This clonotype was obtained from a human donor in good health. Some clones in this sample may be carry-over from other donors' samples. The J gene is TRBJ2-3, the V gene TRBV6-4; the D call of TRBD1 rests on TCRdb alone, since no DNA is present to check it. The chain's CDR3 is CVSSEPRQRTDTQYF.